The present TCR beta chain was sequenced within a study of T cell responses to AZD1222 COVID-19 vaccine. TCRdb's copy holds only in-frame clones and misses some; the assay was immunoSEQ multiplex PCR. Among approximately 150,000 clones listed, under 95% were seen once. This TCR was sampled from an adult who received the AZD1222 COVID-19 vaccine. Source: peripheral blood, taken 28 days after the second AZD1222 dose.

This chain's CDR3 is CASSYGRGNTIYF. The DNA for the CDR3 is TGTGCCAGCAGTTACGGCAGAGGAAACACCATATATTTT. The chain carries TRBV6-6 and TRBJ1-3, with D uncertain. Deletions cut 2 bases from V and 4 bases from J, with 6 bases between. The CDR3 extends over 13 amino acids. Germline CDR1 and CDR2: MNHNY and SVGAGI (reference sequence).